This TCR beta chain emerged from a study of blood T cell repertoires in COVID-19. Overall study context: In each case, the material was cDNA or gDNA derived from T cells, B-cell-depleted T cells, or PBMCs.

Per the germline V gene, CDR1 is SGHNT and CDR2 is YYREEE (reference sequence). The V end lost 0 bases, the J end lost 4 bases, and 8 bases lay between the germline ends. The CDR3 contains 13 residues. Source study methods: From reference gene primer amplification, estimates of nucleated cell counts were derived. Profiled with immunoSEQ multiplex PCR; TCRdb holds only in-frame clones, not every one. That table is the source of V, J and clone size, and D and trimming were worked out from the DNA. The sample has tens of thousands of clones, around three quarters seen once. The sequence came from a woman aged 45-65 years with acute or convalescent COVID-19. Material: peripheral blood. The chain employs TRBV5-4 and TRBJ2-7; D is undetermined. CDR3 sequence reads: CASSLGAQYEQYF. The CDR3 nucleotides read TGTGCCAGCAGCTTGGGGGCCCAGTACGAGCAGTACTTC.